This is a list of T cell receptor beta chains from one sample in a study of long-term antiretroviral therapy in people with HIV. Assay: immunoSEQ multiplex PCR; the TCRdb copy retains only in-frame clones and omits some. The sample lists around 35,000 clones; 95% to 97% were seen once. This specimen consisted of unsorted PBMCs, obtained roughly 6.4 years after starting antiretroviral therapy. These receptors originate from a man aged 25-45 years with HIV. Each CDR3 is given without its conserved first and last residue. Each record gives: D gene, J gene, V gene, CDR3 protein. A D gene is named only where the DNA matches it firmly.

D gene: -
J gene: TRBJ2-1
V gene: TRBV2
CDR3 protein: ASRPGGVGFSYNEQF

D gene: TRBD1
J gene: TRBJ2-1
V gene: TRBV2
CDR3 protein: ASRDPGQQLAQF

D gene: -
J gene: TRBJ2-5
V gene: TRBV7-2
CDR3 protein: ASSFILETQY

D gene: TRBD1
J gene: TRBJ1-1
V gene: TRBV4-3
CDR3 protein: ASSQVDTGVNTEAF

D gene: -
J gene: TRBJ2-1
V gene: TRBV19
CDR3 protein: ASSIGALWEQF

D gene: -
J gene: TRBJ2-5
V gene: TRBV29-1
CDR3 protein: SVLYTAQY

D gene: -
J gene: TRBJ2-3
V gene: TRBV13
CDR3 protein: ASSPRANTDTQY

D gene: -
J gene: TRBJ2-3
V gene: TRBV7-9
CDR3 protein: ASSSEGRLRTDTQY

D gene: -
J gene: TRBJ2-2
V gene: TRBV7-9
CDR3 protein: ASPRDTPTGELF

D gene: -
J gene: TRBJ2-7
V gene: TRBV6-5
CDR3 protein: ASRMAGNIYEQY

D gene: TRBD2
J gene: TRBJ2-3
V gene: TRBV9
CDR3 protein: ASSVATSGGGGTDTQY

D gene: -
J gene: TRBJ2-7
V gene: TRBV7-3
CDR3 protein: ASSYYAGYEQY

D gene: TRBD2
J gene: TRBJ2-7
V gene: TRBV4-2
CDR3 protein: ASSQVASGRSYEQY

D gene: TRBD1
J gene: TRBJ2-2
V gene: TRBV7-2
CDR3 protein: ASSPPGQGPFANTGELF

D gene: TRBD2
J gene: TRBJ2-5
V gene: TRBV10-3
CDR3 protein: AISERGRLAEKETQY

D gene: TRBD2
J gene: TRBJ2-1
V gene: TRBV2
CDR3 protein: ASKTSGGTSYNEQF

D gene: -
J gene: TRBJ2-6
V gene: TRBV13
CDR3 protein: ASSPERSGANVLT

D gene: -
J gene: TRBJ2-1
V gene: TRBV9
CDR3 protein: ASSSSSRGRVTAYNEQF

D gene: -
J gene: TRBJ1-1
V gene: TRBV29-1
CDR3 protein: SVGSGGMNTEAF

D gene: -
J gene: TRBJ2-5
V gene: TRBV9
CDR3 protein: ASSAREGGRETQY

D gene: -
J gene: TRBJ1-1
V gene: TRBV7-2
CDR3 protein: ASSLPWPPGTTEAF

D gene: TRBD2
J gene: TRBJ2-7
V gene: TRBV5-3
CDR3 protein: ARSLGGHSGRAFYEQY

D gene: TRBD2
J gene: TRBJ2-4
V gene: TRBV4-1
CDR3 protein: ASSQEVWREVPKNIQY

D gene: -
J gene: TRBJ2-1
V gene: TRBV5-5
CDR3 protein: ASSSDVRGLEQF

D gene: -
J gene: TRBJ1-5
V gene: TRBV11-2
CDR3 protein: ASSLGYQGVQPQH